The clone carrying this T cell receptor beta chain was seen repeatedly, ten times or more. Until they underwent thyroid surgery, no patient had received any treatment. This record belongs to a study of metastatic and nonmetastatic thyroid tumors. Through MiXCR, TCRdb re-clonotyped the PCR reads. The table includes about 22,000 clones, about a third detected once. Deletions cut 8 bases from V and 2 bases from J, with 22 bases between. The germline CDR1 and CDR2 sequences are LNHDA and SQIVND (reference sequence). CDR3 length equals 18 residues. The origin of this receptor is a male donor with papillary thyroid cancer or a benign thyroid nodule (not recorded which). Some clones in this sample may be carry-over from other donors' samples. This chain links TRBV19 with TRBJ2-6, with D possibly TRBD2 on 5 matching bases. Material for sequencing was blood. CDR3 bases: TGTGCCAGTTCGGAGCCGGACTGGGCGCGCCCTGGGGCCAACGTCCTGACTTTC. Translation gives CASSEPDWARPGANVLTF.